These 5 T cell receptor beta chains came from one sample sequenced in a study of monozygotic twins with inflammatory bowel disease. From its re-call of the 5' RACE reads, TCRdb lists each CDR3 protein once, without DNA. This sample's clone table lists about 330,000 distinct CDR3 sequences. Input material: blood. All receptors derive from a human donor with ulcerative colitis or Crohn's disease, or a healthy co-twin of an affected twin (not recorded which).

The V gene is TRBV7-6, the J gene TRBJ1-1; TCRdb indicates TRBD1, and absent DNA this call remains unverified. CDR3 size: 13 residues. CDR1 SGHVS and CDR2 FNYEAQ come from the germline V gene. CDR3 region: CASRGQLYTEAFF.

The CDR3 protein is CSARATGLAERYEQYF. The chain has TRBV20-1 and TRBJ2-7; TCRdb's assignment of TRBD2 cannot be checked, as there is no DNA. The CDR3 is 16 residues long. Germline-derived CDR1 and CDR2 are DFQATT and SNEGSKA (reference sequence).

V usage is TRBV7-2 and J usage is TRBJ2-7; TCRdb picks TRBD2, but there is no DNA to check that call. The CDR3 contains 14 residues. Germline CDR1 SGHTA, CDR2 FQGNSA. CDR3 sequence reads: CASTPSSGGYEQYF.

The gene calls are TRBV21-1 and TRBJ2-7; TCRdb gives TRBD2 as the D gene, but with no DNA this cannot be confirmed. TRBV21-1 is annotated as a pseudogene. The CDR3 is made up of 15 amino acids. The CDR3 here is CASSKAGGPSYEQYF.

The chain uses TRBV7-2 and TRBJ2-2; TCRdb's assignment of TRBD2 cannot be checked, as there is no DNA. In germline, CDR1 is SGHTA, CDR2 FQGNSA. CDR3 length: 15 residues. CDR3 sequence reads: CASSLYGGSAGELFF.